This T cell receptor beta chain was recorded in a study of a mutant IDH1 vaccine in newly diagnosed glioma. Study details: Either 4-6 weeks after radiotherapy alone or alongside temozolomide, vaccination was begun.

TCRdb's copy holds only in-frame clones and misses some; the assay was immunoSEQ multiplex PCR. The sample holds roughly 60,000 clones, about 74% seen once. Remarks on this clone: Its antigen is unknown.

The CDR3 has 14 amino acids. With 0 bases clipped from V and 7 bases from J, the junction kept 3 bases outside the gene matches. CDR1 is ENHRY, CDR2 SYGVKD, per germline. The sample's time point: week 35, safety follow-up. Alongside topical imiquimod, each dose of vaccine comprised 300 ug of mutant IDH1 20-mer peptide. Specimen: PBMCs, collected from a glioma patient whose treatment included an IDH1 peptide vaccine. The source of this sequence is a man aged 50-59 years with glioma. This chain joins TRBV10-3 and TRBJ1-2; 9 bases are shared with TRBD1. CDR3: CAISESTGGGGYTF. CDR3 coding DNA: TGTGCCATCAGTGAGTCGACAGGGGGAGGTGGCTACACCTTC.